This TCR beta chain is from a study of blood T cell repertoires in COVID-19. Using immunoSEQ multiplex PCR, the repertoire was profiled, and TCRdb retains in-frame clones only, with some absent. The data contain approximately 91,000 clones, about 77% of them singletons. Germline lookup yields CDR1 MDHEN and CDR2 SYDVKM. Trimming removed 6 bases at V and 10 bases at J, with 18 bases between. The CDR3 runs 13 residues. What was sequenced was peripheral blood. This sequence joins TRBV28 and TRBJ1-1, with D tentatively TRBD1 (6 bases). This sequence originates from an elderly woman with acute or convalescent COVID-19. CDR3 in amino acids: CASSPSGEWVAFF. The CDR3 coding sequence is TGTGCCAGCAGCCCCTCAGGGGAATGGGTAGCTTTCTTT.